Below, one T cell receptor (beta chain) is given with its context. CDR1 is KGHSH, CDR2 LQKENI, per germline. J gave up 3 bases and V 4 bases, and 5 bases lay outside the gene matches. This CDR3 has 15 residues. Per the original methods: Counts of nucleated cells, estimated from reference gene primer amplification, were obtained. TCRdb keeps only in-frame clones here, not all; method: immunoSEQ multiplex PCR. The D gene and trimming were derived from the DNA, and the V and J assignments and clone size from that table. The sample has under 200,000 clones; under 95% are singletons. The data were taken from a study of blood T cell repertoires in COVID-19. Study information: COVID-19 samples collected from the United States, Italy and Spain covered acute and convalescent phases. In each case, the material was cDNA or gDNA derived from T cells, B-cell-depleted T cells, or PBMCs.

The sample comprised peripheral blood. The chain has TRBV18 and TRBJ2-7; 11 positions match TRBD2. The receptor comes from a man aged 18 to 29 with acute or convalescent COVID-19. CDR3 in amino acids: CASSQTGTSGYEQYF. CDR3 nucleotide sequence: TGTGCCAGCTCACAAACCGGGACTAGCGGCTACGAGCAGTACTTC.